Given below is one T cell receptor (beta chain) in context. There is no known antigen for this receptor. Per-base quality was not reported, and no clone a single base away is much larger than it. This specimen belongs to a study of vaccination effects on CD4 cells after COVID-19 (dated by TCRdb to 2022 to 2024). Study-level background: Participants received two doses of either the BNT162b2 or the mRNA-1273 mRNA SARS-CoV-2 vaccine. In both COVID-19 convalescent patients and infection-naive vaccine recipients, the study compared SARS-CoV-2 spike-specific CD4+ TCR repertoires from before mRNA vaccination with those from after it. In the study, cultures from other donors were sequenced using the Oncomine TCR Beta short-read assay on an Illumina iSeq 100. Altogether, 10 COVID-19 convalescent patients and a few SARS-CoV-2-naive healthy vaccine recipients made up the full study.

In the ViraFEST assay, PBMC were stimulated with viral peptide pools, and TCR sequencing was then used to find antigen-specific CD4+ T cell clonotypes based on their expansion. After around 11 days of culture, CD4+ T cells were isolated with the EasySep CD4+ T cell isolation kit. None of the healthy vaccine recipients had a prior SARS-CoV-2 infection, which was confirmed by nucleocapsid antibody tests that came back negative both before and after vaccination. A few million PBMC per well were cultured with roughly 10 ug/ml peptides in IMDM containing 5% human AB serum, 8.5 to 10 IU/ml IL-2 and gentamicin. On days 3 and 7, half of the culture medium was replaced with fresh IL-2-containing medium. Unless noted otherwise, every peptide stimulation condition was grown in triplicate wells. PBMC were separated from whole blood using Ficoll-Paque Plus gradient centrifugation and were then either cryopreserved at -140C or used fresh. The overlapping peptide pools covered the spike proteins of SARS-CoV-2 as well as those of the common cold coronaviruses HCoV-NL63, HCoV-OC43 and HCoV-229E. Genomic DNA was extracted from cultured CD4+ T cells with the QIAamp micro DNA kit.

The CDR3, from cysteine to phenylalanine, totals 16 residues. The only DNA kept is the CDR3, 48 bases in frame from the first base. CDR1 and CDR2 are read off the germline V gene as SGHRS and YFSETQ. Trimming removed 1 base from V and 3 bases from J, leaving 16 bases between the germline ends. Broad study findings and their caveats: In healthy vaccine recipients, vaccine-induced clones were almost all SARS-CoV-2 mono-reactive, with only 1 of 255 being cross-reactive with common cold coronaviruses. Marked clonal contraction was observed in both infection-induced and vaccine-induced clones at late post-vaccination timepoints, consistent with waning T cell responses. Limitations of the study were the small number of convalescent patients and the absence of early post-infection timepoints.

The library relied on the immunoSEQ multiplex PCR assay. DNA from the cultured, isolated CD4+ T cells was subjected to TCR beta CDR3 sequencing. Per the authors' processing: Non-productive TCR sequences were removed, reads were trimmed to the CDR3 region, and CDR3s of at least 7 amino acids were retained. The MANAFEST web app was used to identify antigen-specific clonotypes by comparing expansion in peptide wells with expansion in reference cultures. Positive clones required FDR<0.05 expansion versus reference and all other wells, odds ratio above 5, and frequency above 0.1% in two replicate wells. A clonotype was called cross-reactive if it was significantly expanded both in SARS-CoV-2 spike wells and in at least one common cold coronavirus spike condition. Using the stringdist R package, CDR3 similarity was measured by Levenshtein distance, and unrooted trees were constructed with ape in R 3.6.1. TCRdb re-hosts the immuneACCESS table, in-frame sequences only. Its copies lack some clones; in the studies checked, an unresolved V gene accounts for under half of them, and the cause for the rest is not known. For V, J and clone size, that table is used; D and trimming come from the DNA. The sample data list tens of thousands of clones, and 70% to 85% of these were observed just once. About 4% of the sample comes from the top ten.

The sequence was obtained from a human donor who received a COVID-19 vaccine. Specimen: CD4+ T cells from PBMCs cultured with HCoV-OC43 spike peptides, collected before COVID-19 vaccination. The label giving this sample's cell subset or site can be read as: HCoV-OC43 spike overlapping peptide pool stimulation. The receptor chain draws on TRBV5-1 and TRBJ2-5; no D gene is confidently identified. In nucleotide form, the sequence is TGCGCCAGCAGCTTGACCCTGTCCAAATCGAAAGAGACCCAGTACTTC. Translated, this gives CASSLTLSKSKETQYF.